The 16 T cell receptor beta chains in this list originate from one sample, sequenced in a study of cytomegalovirus exposure and HLA in healthy donors. The primer mix had 60 Vbeta and 13 Jbeta primers. Measured with immunoSEQ multiplex PCR; TCRdb has only the in-frame clones, and not every one. The sample has fewer than 150,000 clones; roughly 80% are singletons. Sequences were obtained from PBMCs. The receptors stem from a female donor in good health and CMV-seronegative.

The chain joins TRBV30 to TRBJ2-3; D might be TRBD2 (7 bases). Trimming cost V 5 bases and J 6 bases, with 15 bases left between them. The V gene's germline CDR1 is GTSNPN and CDR2 SVGIG (reference sequence). The CDR3 sequence is 13 residues long. CDR3: CAWGGGSPDTQYF. The CDR3 DNA follows: TGTGCCTGGGGGGGCGGGAGTCCCGATACGCAGTATTTT.

The rearrangement uses TRBV7-9 and TRBJ2-7; 7 bases align to TRBD2. Germline V lookup: CDR1 SEHNR, CDR2 FQNEAQ (reference sequence). Germline trimming cut 0 bases from V and 4 bases from J; bases unmatched to any gene: 6. The CDR3 sequence is 15 residues long. CDR3: CASSLALGGKYEQYF. CDR3 coding DNA: TGTGCCAGCAGCTTAGCGCTCGGGGGGAAGTACGAGCAGTACTTC. The entire variable domain, with the rest obtained from reference TRBV7-9 and TRBJ2-7, is as follows: DTGVSQNPRHKITKRGQNVTFRCDPISEHNRLYWYRQTLGQGPEFLTYFQNEAQLEKSRLLSDRFSAERPKGSFSTLEIQRTEQGDSAMYLCASSLALGGKYEQYFGPGTRLTVT.

In this sample, this clone turned up once. The rearrangement uses TRBV28 and TRBJ1-2, with D tentatively TRBD1 (6 bases). Trimming stripped 3 bases from V and 7 bases from J, with 18 bases between. The length of the CDR3 is 15 residues. The germline V gene has CDR1 MDHEN and CDR2 SYDVKM. CDR3 residues: CASSFLISLRGGYTF. As DNA, the CDR3 is TGTGCCAGCAGTTTTTTGATTAGCCTCAGGGGTGGCTACACCTTC.

The chain couples TRBV11-2 to TRBJ1-4; weak D call: TRBD1 (5 bases). Germline CDR1 reads SGHAT; CDR2 reads FQNNGV. With 5 bases removed from V and 5 bases from J, the gap between germline ends came to 12 bases. The CDR3 spans 14 residues. CDR3 in amino acids: CASSRDGGNEKLFF. In DNA, the CDR3 is TGTGCCAGCAGCCGGGACGGGGGGAATGAAAAACTGTTTTTT.

This clone was observed a few times. This sequence joins TRBV21-1 and TRBJ2-7; the D segment call TRBD2 is taken from the table without a DNA check. TRBV21-1 is a documented pseudogene. The CDR3 consists of 16 residues. CDR3 bases: TGTGCCAGCAGCAAAGAACGAAGCGTCTTCTCCTACGAGCAGTACTTC. This sequence encodes CASSKERSVFSYEQYF.

The chain joins TRBV5-3 to TRBJ2-6; 9 nucleotides match TRBD1. TRBV5-3 is an ORF; its function is uncertain. The CDR3 is made up of 17 amino acids. V shed 1 base, J shed 2 bases, and the junction held 4 bases outside the gene matches. The CDR3 region has the DNA TGTGCCAGAAGCTTGCTAGGACAGGGGACTGGGGCCAACGTCCTGACTTTC. Encoded protein: CARSLLGQGTGANVLTF.

This rearrangement joins TRBV4-2 to TRBJ1-2, with D tentatively TRBD1 (5 bases). Germline lookup yields CDR1 LGHNA and CDR2 YNFKEQ. The CDR3 is made up of 13 amino acids. The V gene lost 0 bases and the J gene lost 7 bases, with 9 bases spanning the gap. The CDR3 spells CASSQDGGSGYTF. CDR3 in DNA: TGTGCCAGCAGCCAAGATGGGGGGAGTGGCTACACCTTC.

The DNA for the CDR3 is TGTGCCGCTCGTGCTAGCGGGAGTATGAATGAGCAGTTCTTC. This translates into CAARASGSMNEQFF. The chain combines TRBV27 with TRBJ2-1; TRBD2 agrees at 10 bases. V was pared by 11 bases and J by 7 bases, with 11 bases of the junction left unmatched. Germline V gene sequence: CDR1 MNHEY, CDR2 SMNVEV (reference sequence). The CDR3 extends over 14 amino acids.

The rearrangement links TRBV30 to TRBJ1-5, with D perhaps matching TRBD1 (6 bases). The CDR3 is 15 amino acids. The germline V and J ends were trimmed by 4 bases and 4 bases, with 17 bases remaining between them. The germline V gene has CDR1 GTSNPN and CDR2 SVGIG (reference sequence). This chain's CDR3 is CAWNSPGEPNQPQHF. As DNA, the CDR3 is TGTGCCTGGAACTCTCCAGGGGAACCTAATCAGCCCCAGCATTTT.

A single count supports this clone. The chain carries TRBV9 and TRBJ2-7, with D maybe TRBD1 (5 bases). Germline V lookup: CDR1 SGDLS, CDR2 YYNGEE. The CDR3 runs to 15 residues. Trimming pared 4 bases from V and 2 bases from J, leaving 16 bases between. CDR3 DNA sequence: TGTGCCAGCAGCTCCCTCGAGGACAACCCCTACGAGCAGTACTTC. Translated: CASSSLEDNPYEQYF.

The rearrangement joins TRBV11-2 to TRBJ1-4, with a possible D match to TRBD1 (5 bases). The length of the CDR3 is 19 residues. The ends were cut back, 2 bases at V and 0 bases at J, with 19 bases in the middle. Germline V lookup: CDR1 SGHAT, CDR2 FQNNGV. For the CDR3, the DNA is TGTGCCAGCAGCTTAAGGGGTGTGGGGGGGGATTCAACTAATGAAAAACTGTTTTTT. It yields the protein CASSLRGVGGDSTNEKLFF.

The chain employs TRBV7-9 and TRBJ2-7, with 10 bases lining up with TRBD2. CDR3 size: 15 residues. The germline V gene has CDR1 SEHNR and CDR2 FQNEAQ (reference sequence). The junction had 9 bases not matched to a gene; V was cut back by 5 bases and J by 5 bases. The CDR3 DNA reads TGTGCCAGCAGCGTCACTAGCGGGATGCGCGACGAGCAGTACTTC. This sequence encodes CASSVTSGMRDEQYF.

Comment on this clone: This sample also contains other DNA sequences that code for the same CDR3. The rearrangement uses TRBV30 and TRBJ2-1; D is possibly TRBD2 (5 bases). CDR1 is GTSNPN and CDR2 is SVGIG in the germline V gene (reference sequence). The CDR3 extends over 15 amino acids. With 4 bases removed from V and 3 bases from J, the gap between germline ends came to 16 bases. CDR3 bases: TGTGCCTGGACTGGTGAGAGCGGCCTCTACAATGAGCAGTTCTTC. Translation gives CAWTGESGLYNEQFF. Drawing the rest from reference TRBV30 and TRBJ2-1, the complete variable domain is SQTIHQWPATLVQPVGSPLSLECTVEGTSNPNLYWYRQAAGRGLQLLFYSVGIGQISSEVPQNLSASRPQDRQFILSSKKLLLSDSGFYLCAWTGESGLYNEQFFGPGTRLTVL.

This chain joins TRBV5-6 and TRBJ1-2; D may be TRBD1 (5 bases). Deletions cut 4 bases from V and 2 bases from J, with 15 bases between. The CDR3 contains 15 residues. Looked up from germline, CDR1 is SGHDT and CDR2 is YYEEEE. The CDR3, as DNA: TGTGCCAGCAGCAGCACAGGAGCTCGGAACTATGGCTACACCTTC. It yields the protein CASSSTGARNYGYTF.

The chain recombines TRBV7-9 with TRBJ1-1; D not certain. V lost 5 bases to trimming and J lost 1 base, with 11 bases between them. The CDR3 extends over 14 amino acids. Germline lookup yields CDR1 SEHNR and CDR2 FQNEAQ (reference sequence). CDR3 DNA: TGTGCCAGCAGCGCCTTTGGCTCGAACACTGAAGCTTTCTTT. It codes for CASSAFGSNTEAFF.

V and J are TRBV5-1 and TRBJ1-2; maybe TRBD1 (6 bases). From germline, CDR1 is SGHRS and CDR2 YFSETQ. V was shortened by 4 bases and J by 4 bases, with 11 bases between the two germline ends. CDR3 size: 13 residues. The CDR3 coding sequence is TGCGCCAGCAGCCTAACAGGGCGCTATGGCTACACCTTC. Translating it yields CASSLTGRYGYTF.